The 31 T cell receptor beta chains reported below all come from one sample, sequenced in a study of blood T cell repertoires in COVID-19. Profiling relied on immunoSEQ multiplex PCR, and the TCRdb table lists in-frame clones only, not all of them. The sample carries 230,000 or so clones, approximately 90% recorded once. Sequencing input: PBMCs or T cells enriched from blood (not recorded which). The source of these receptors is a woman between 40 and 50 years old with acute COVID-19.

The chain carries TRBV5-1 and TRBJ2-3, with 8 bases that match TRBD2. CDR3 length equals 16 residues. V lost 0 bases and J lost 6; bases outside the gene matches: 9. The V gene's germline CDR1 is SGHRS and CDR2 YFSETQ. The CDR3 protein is CASSLGALAVIDTQYF. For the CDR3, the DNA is TGCGCCAGCAGCTTGGGAGCACTAGCGGTTATTGATACGCAGTATTTT. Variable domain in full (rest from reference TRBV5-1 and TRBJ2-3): KAGVTQTPRYLIKTRGQQVTLSCSPISGHRSVSWYQQTPGQGLQFLFEYFSETQRNKGNFPGRFSGRQFSNSRSEMNVSTLELGDSALYLCASSLGALAVIDTQYFGPGTRLTVL.

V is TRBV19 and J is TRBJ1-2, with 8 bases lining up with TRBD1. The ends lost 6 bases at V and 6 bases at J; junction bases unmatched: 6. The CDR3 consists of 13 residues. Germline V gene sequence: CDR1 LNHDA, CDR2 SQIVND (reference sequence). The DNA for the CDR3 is TGTGCCAGTAGACTCAGGGGGCGGGATGGCTACACCTTC. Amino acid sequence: CASRLRGRDGYTF. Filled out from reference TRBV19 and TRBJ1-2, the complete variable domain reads DGGITQSPKYLFRKEGQNVTLSCEQNLNHDAMYWYRQDPGQGLRLIYYSQIVNDFQKGDIAEGYSVSREKKESFPLTVTSAQKNPTAFYLCASRLRGRDGYTFGSGTRLTVV.

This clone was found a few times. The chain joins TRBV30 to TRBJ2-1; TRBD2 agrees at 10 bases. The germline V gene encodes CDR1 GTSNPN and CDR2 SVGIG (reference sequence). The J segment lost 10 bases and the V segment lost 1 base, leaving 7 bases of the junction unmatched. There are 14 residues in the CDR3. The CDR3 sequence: CAWSDKRGGLEQFF. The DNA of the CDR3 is TGTGCCTGGAGTGACAAGCGGGGGGGCCTCGAGCAGTTCTTC.

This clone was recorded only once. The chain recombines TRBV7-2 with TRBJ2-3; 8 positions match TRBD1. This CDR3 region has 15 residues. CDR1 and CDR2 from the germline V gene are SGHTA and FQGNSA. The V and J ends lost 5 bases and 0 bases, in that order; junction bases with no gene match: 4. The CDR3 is CASSPGQGSTDTQYF. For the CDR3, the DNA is TGTGCCAGCAGCCCCGGACAGGGAAGCACAGATACGCAGTATTTT. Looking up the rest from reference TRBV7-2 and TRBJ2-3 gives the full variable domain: GAGVSQSPSNKVTEKGKDVELRCDPISGHTALYWYRQSLGQGLEFLIYFQGNSAPDKSGLPSDRFSAERTGGSVSTLTIQRTQQEDSAVYLCASSPGQGSTDTQYFGPGTRLTVL.

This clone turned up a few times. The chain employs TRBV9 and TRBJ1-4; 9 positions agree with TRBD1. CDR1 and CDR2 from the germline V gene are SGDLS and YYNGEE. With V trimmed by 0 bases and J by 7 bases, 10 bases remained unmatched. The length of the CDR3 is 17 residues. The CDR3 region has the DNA TGTGCCAGCAGCGTAGGTTGGCGGGACAGGGAGAGTGAAAAACTGTTTTTT. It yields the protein CASSVGWRDRESEKLFF.

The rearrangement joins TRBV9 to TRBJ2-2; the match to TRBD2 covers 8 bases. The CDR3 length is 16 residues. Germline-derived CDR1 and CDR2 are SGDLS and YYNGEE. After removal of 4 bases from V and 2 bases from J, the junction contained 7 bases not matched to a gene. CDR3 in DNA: TGTGCCAGCAGCTTCCGGGTAGCGGGAAACACCGGGGAGCTGTTTTTT. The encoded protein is CASSFRVAGNTGELFF.

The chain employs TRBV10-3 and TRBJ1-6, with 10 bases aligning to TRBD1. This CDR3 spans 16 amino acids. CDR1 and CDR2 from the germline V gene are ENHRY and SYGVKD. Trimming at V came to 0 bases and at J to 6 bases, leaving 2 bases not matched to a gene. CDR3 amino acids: CAISESGTGANSPLHF. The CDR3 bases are TGTGCCATCAGTGAGTCTGGGACAGGGGCTAATTCACCCCTCCACTTT.

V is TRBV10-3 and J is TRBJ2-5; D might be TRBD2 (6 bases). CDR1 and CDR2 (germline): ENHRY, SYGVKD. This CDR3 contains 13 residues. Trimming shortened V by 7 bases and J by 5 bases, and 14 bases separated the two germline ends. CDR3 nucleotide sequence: TGTGCCATCAAGCAGGTTGGGGGGGAGACCCAGTACTTC. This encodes CAIKQVGGETQYF.

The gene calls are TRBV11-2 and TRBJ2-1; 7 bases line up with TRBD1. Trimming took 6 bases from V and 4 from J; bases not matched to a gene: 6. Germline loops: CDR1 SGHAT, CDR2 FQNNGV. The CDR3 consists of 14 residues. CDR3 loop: CASRPGQHYNEQFF. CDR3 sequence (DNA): TGTGCCAGCAGACCGGGACAGCATTACAATGAGCAGTTCTTC.

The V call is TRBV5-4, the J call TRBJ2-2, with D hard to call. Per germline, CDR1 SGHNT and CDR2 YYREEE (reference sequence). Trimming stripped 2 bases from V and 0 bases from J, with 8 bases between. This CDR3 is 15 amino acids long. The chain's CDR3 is CASSFFRANTGELFF. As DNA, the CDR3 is TGTGCCAGCAGCTTTTTTCGTGCGAACACCGGGGAGCTGTTTTTT.

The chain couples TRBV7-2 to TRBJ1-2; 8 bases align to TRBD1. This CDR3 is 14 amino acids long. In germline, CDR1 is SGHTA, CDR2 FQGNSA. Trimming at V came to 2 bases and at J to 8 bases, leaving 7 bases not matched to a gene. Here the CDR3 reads CASSLKGTGGGYTF. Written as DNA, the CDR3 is TGTGCCAGCAGCTTAAAGGGGACAGGTGGGGGCTACACCTTC.

The CDR3 region is CASSRASLVQGLAFF. Here the CDR3 DNA reads TGTGCCAGCAGCCGCGCATCGTTGGTTCAGGGGCTGGCTTTCTTT. V usage is TRBV3-1 (or the pseudogene TRBV3-2) and J usage is TRBJ1-1; possible D gene TRBD1, 6 bases. V was cut by 4 bases and J by 11 bases, with 23 bases left in between. Germline V gene lookup returns CDR1 LGHDT and CDR2 YNNKEL (reference sequence). This CDR3 has 15 residues.

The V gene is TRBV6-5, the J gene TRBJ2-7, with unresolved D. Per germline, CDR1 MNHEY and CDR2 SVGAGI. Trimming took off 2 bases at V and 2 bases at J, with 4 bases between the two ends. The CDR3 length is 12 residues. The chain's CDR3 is CASSYSPYEQYF. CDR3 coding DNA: TGTGCCAGCAGTTACAGCCCCTACGAGCAGTACTTC.

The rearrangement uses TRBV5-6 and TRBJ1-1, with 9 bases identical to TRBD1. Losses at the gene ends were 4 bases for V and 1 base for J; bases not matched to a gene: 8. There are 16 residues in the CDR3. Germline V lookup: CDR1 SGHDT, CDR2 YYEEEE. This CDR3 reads CASSLPGQGSNTEAFF. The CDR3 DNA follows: TGTGCCAGCAGCCTCCCGGGACAGGGTTCGAACACTGAAGCTTTCTTT. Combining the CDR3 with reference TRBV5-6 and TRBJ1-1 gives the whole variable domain DAGVTQSPTHLIKTRGQQVTLRCSPKSGHDTVSWYQQALGQGPQFIFQYYEEEERQRGNFPDRFSGHQFPNYSSELNVNALLLGDSALYLCASSLPGQGSNTEAFFGQGTRLTVV.

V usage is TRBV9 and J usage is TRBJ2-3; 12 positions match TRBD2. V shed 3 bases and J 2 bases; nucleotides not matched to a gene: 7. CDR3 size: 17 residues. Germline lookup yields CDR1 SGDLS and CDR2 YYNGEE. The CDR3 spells CASSGLAGDHDTDTQYF. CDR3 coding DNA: TGTGCCAGCAGCGGACTAGCGGGAGATCACGACACAGATACGCAGTATTTT.

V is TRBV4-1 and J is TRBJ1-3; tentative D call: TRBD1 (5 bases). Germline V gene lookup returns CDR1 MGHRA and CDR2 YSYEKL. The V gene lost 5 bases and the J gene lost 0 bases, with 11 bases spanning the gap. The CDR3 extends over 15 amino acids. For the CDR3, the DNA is TGCGCCAGCAGCTTAGGGGCAGCCTCTGGAAACACCATATATTTT. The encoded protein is CASSLGAASGNTIYF.

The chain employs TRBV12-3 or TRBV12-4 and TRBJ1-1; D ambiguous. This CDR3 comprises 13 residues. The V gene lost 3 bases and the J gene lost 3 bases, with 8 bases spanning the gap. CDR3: CASSFQEDTEAFF. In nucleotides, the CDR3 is TGTGCCAGCAGTTTCCAGGAAGACACTGAAGCTTTCTTT.

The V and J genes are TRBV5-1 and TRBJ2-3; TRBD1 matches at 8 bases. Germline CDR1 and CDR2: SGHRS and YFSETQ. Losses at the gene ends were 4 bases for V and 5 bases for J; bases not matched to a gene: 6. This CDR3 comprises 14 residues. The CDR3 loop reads CASSRAGGQDTQYF. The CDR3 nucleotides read TGCGCCAGCAGCAGGGCAGGGGGCCAAGATACGCAGTATTTT.

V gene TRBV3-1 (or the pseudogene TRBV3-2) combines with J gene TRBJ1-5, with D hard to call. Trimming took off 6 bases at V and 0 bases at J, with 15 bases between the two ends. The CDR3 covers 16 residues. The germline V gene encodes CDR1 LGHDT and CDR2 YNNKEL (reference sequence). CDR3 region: CASRSPRPYSNQPQHF. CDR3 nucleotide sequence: TGTGCCAGCAGGAGTCCGCGGCCCTATAGCAATCAGCCCCAGCATTTT.

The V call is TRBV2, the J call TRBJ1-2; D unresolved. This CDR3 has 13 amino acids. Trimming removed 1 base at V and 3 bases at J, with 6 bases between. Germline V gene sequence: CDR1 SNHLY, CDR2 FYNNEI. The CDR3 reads CASSEDGDYGYTF. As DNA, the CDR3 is TGTGCCAGCAGTGAAGACGGAGACTATGGCTACACCTTC. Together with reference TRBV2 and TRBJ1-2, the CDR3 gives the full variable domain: EPEVTQTPSHQVTQMGQEVILRCVPISNHLYFYWYRQILGQKVEFLVSFYNNEISEKSEIFDDQFSVERPDGSNFTLKIRSTKLEDSAMYFCASSEDGDYGYTFGSGTRLTVV.

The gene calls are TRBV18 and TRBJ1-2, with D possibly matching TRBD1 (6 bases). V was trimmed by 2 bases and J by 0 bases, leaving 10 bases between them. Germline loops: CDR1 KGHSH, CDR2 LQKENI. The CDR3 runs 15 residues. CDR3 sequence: CASSPLDSSNYGYTF. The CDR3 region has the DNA TGTGCCAGCTCACCATTGGACAGCTCTAACTATGGCTACACCTTC.

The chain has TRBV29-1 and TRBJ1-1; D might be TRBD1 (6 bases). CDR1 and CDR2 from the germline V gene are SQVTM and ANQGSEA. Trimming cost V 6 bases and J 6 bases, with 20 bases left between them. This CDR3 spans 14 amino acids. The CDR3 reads CSVPDAGEIAEAFF. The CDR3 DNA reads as TGCAGCGTACCCGACGCAGGGGAAATCGCTGAAGCTTTCTTT.

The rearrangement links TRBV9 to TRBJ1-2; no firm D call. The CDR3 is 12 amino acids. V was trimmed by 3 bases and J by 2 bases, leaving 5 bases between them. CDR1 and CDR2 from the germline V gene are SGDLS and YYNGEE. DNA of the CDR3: TGTGCCAGCAGCGCCCAGAACTATGGCTACACCTTC. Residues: CASSAQNYGYTF.

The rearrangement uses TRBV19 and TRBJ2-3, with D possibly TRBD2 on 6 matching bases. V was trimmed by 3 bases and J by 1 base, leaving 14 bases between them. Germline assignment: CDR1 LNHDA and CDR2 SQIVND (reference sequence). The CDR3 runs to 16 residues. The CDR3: CASSIYGGSGTDTQYF. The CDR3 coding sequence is TGTGCCAGTAGTATTTATGGGGGGAGCGGCACAGATACGCAGTATTTT. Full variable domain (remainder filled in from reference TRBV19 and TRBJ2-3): DGGITQSPKYLFRKEGQNVTLSCEQNLNHDAMYWYRQDPGQGLRLIYYSQIVNDFQKGDIAEGYSVSREKKESFPLTVTSAQKNPTAFYLCASSIYGGSGTDTQYFGPGTRLTVL.

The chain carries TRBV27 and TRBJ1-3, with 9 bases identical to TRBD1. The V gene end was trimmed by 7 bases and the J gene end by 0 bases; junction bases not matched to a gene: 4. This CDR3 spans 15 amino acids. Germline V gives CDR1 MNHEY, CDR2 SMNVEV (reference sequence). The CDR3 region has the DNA TGTGCCAGCAAAGTGGGACAGGGCTCTGGAAACACCATATATTTT. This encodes CASKVGQGSGNTIYF.

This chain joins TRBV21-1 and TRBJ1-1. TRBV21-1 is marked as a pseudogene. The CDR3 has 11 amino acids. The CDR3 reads CATFSRTEAFF. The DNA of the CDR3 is TGTGCCACCTTCTCTAGGACTGAAGCTTTCTTT.

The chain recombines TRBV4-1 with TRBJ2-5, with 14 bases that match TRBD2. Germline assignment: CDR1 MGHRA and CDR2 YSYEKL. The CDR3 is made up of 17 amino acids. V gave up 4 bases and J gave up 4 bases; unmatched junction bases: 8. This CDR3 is CASSPGTSGSLRETQYF. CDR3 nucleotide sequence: TGCGCCAGCAGCCCAGGGACTAGCGGGAGCCTCCGAGAGACCCAGTACTTC.

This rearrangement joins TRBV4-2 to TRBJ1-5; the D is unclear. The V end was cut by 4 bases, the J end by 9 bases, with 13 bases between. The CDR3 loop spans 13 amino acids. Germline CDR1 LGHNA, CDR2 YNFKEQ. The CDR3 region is CASSRDGGRPQHF. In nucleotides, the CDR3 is TGTGCCAGCAGCCGAGACGGCGGGCGGCCCCAGCATTTT.

CDR3 residues: CASAVGTSGNNEQFF. The CDR3 DNA sequence: TGTGCCAGCGCGGTAGGGACTAGCGGTAACAATGAGCAGTTCTTC. The genes are TRBV9 and TRBJ2-1; 11 bases fit TRBD2. The CDR3 is 15 residues long. Germline CDR1 is SGDLS and CDR2 is YYNGEE. Germline trimming cut 7 bases from V and 5 bases from J; bases unmatched to any gene: 8.

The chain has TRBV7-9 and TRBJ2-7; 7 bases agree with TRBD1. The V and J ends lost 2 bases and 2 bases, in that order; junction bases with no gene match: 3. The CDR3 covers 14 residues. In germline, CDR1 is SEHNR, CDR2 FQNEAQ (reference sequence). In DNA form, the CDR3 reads TGTGCCAGCAGCTTATGGGACAGCCCCTACGAGCAGTACGTC. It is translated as CASSLWDSPYEQYV.

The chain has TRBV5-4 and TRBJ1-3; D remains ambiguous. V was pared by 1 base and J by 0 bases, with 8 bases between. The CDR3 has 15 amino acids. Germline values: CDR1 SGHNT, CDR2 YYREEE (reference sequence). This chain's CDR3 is CASSLPPFSGNTIYF. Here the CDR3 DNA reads TGTGCCAGCAGCTTGCCCCCGTTCTCTGGAAACACCATATATTTT.